The text below deals with one T cell receptor beta chain. Data came from immunoSEQ multiplex PCR; TCRdb stores just in-frame clones and leaves some out. The table lists about 48,000 clones, under 90% of them singletons. These data belong to a study of blood T cell repertoires in COVID-19. V lost 4 bases and J lost 1, with 7 bases in between. The CDR3 has 13 residues. Sequenced: peripheral blood. The chain carries TRBV12-3 or TRBV12-4 and TRBJ1-1; TRBD1 is a possible D gene (5 bases). The TCR comes from a woman aged 60-75 years with acute or convalescent COVID-19. Written as DNA, the CDR3 is TGTGCCAGCAGTTCAGACAGGAACACTGAAGCTTTCTTT. Encoded protein: CASSSDRNTEAFF.